What follows are 7 T cell receptor beta chains derived from one specimen sequenced in a study of T-cell reconstitution after alpha-beta-depleted transplantation in children. Preparation of the TCRbeta library was carried out with unique molecular identifiers. Each CDR3 protein is one row after TCRdb ran MiXCR on the PCR reads. The sample yields some 240,000 distinct CDR3 sequences, 7.5% to 10% seen once. Specimen: PBMCs from the stem cell graft donor, collected from the stem cell graft. These receptors originate from a human donor who donated a stem cell graft to a child with SCID.

This clonotype was observed many times. The chain employs TRBV29-1 and TRBJ1-2; 8 bases fit TRBD1. The CDR3 loop spans 12 amino acids. J was trimmed by 12 bases and V by 3 bases; bases with no gene match: 9. Germline loops: CDR1 SQVTM, CDR2 ANQGSEA. The DNA of the CDR3 is TGCAGCGTTGAGGACAGGGCATCGGGGGACACCTTC. It codes for CSVEDRASGDTF.

This clonotype was counted many times. The chain couples TRBV6-1 to TRBJ2-3, with D unclear. This CDR3 is built from 16 residues. V lost 5 bases, J lost 2 bases, and 17 bases lay in between. From germline, CDR1 is MNHNS and CDR2 SASEGT. CDR3 coding DNA: TGTGCCAGCAGTCCACCCCTAGAGCCGACCACAGATACGCAGTATTTT. Its protein product is CASSPPLEPTTDTQYF.

This clonotype was seen repeatedly, ten times or more. V gene TRBV6-5 combines with J gene TRBJ1-4, with unresolved D. Trimming took 0 bases from V and 7 from J, leaving 3 bases between them. Germline CDR1 and CDR2: MNHEY and SVGAGI. The CDR3 has 12 amino acids. CDR3 bases: TGTGCCAGCAGTTACTCCCCTGAAAAACTGTTTTTT. Its protein product is CASSYSPEKLFF.

This clonotype was seen ten or more times. The chain has TRBV12-3 or TRBV12-4 and TRBJ1-1, with D tentatively TRBD1 (6 bases). The CDR3 has 14 residues. V gave up 5 bases and J gave up 0 bases, with 10 bases separating them. The CDR3 coding sequence is TGTGCCAGCAGTCCACAGGGTTTGAACACTGAAGCTTTCTTT. This sequence encodes CASSPQGLNTEAFF.

This clonotype was recorded many times. V usage is TRBV7-8 and J usage is TRBJ1-2; no clear D. V was cut by 3 bases and J by 3 bases, with 17 bases left in between. The CDR3 sequence is 16 residues long. CDR1 SGHVS and CDR2 FQNEAQ come from the germline V gene. The CDR3 coding sequence is TGTGCCAGCAGCTTCCCGAGGGAGCGGTTAGACTATGGCTACACCTTC. This sequence encodes CASSFPRERLDYGYTF.

In the case of this clonotype: A read error is possible here, since a much larger clone lies one base away. This chain connects TRBV27 to TRBJ1-2; 8 nucleotides match TRBD1. This CDR3 has 13 residues. Germline CDR1 and CDR2: MNHEY and SMNVEV (reference sequence). The CDR3 bases are TGTGCCAGCGGCCGAGTCGGGGCAGGGGGCTACCCCTTC. It translates to CASGRVGAGGYPF.

This clonotype was recorded many times. This chain links TRBV5-1 with TRBJ1-1, with D unclear. The CDR3 spans 16 residues. Trimming pared 4 bases from V and 3 bases from J, leaving 19 bases between. CDR1 SGHRS and CDR2 YFSETQ come from the germline V gene. The CDR3 coding sequence is TGCGCCAGCAGCCTTGGGGAGGGCTTATCGGACACTGAAGCTTTCTTT. Protein product: CASSLGEGLSDTEAFF.